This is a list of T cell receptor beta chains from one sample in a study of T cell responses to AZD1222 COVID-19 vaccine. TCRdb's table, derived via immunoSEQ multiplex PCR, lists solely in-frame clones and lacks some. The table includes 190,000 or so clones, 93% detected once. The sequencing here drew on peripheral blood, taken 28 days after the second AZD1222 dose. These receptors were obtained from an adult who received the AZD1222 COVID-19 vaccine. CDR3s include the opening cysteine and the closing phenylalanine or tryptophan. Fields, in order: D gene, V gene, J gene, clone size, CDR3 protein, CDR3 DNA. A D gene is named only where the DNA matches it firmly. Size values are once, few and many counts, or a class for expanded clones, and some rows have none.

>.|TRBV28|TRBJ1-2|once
CASSLSAGSYGYTF
TGTGCCAGCAGTTTATCTGCAGGTTCCTATGGCTACACCTTC
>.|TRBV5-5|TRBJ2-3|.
CASSPSRIPTDTQYF
TGTGCCAGCAGCCCATCTAGAATCCCCACAGATACGCAGTATTTT
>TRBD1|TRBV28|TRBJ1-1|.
CASSEQGAFTEAFF
TGTGCCAGCAGTGAACAGGGGGCTTTCACTGAAGCTTTCTTT
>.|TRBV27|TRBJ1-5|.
CASSRGPNINQPQHF
TGTGCCAGCAGCCGGGGACCGAACATCAATCAGCCCCAGCATTTT
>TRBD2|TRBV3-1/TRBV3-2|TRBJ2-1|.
CASSHPGGRGDNEQFF
TGTGCCAGCAGCCACCCGGGGGGAAGGGGTGACAATGAGCAGTTCTTC
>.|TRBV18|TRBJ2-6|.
CASSPLGWGANVLTF
TGTGCCAGCTCACCTTTAGGGTGGGGGGCCAACGTCCTGACTTTC
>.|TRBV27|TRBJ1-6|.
CASSLFGQINNSPLHF
TGTGCCAGCAGTTTATTCGGACAGATCAATAATTCACCCCTCCACTTT
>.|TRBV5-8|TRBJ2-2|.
CASSLKGWELFF
TGTGCCAGCAGCTTGAAGGGTTGGGAGCTGTTTTTT
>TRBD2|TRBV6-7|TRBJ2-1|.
CASIDSGFYYNEQFF
TGTGCCAGCATCGATAGCGGGTTCTACTACAATGAGCAGTTCTTC
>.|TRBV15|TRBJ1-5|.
CATSRDVVSNQPQHF
TGTGCCACCAGCAGAGATGTGGTTAGCAATCAGCCCCAGCATTTT
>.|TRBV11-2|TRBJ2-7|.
CASSLDGGFFYEQYF
TGTGCCAGCAGCTTAGATGGAGGTTTTTTTTACGAGCAGTACTTC
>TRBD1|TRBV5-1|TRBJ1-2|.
CATLVRGDREENYGYTF
TGCGCCACCCTCGTGAGGGGGGACAGGGAAGAGAACTATGGCTACACCTTC
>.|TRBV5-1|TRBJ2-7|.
CASSLGPNGYEQYF
TGCGCCAGCAGCTTGGGGCCAAACGGCTACGAGCAGTACTTC
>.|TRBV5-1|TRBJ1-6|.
CASAGGHDDSPLHF
TGCGCCAGCGCGGGGGGACACGATGATTCACCCCTCCACTTT
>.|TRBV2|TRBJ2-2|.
CASSDRRSTGELFF
TGTGCCAGCAGTGACCGAAGATCCACCGGGGAGCTGTTTTTT
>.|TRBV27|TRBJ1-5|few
CASSLLGIGDQPQHF
TGTGCCAGCAGTTTATTGGGCATAGGGGATCAGCCCCAGCATTTT
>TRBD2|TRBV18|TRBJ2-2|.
CASSPPGLAGYTGELFF
TGTGCCAGCTCACCCCCCGGACTAGCGGGTTACACCGGGGAGCTGTTTTTT
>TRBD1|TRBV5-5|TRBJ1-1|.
CASSLARDRANTEAFF
TGTGCCAGCAGCTTGGCTAGGGACAGGGCGAACACTGAAGCTTTCTTT
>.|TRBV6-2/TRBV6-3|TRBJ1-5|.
CASSSRPNPRDGYSNQPQHF
TGTGCCAGCAGTTCCCGCCCTAATCCCCGGGACGGGTATAGCAATCAGCCCCAGCATTTT
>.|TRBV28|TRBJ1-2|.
CASSLFRSGNYGYTF
TGTGCCAGCAGTTTATTTAGGTCAGGGAATTATGGCTACACCTTC
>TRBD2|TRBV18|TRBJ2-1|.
CASSLRGGGSSYNEQFF
TGTGCCAGCTCACTAAGGGGCGGGGGGAGCTCCTACAATGAGCAGTTCTTC
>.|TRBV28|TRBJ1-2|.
CASSYNYGYTF
TGTGCCAGCAGTTACAACTATGGCTACACCTTC